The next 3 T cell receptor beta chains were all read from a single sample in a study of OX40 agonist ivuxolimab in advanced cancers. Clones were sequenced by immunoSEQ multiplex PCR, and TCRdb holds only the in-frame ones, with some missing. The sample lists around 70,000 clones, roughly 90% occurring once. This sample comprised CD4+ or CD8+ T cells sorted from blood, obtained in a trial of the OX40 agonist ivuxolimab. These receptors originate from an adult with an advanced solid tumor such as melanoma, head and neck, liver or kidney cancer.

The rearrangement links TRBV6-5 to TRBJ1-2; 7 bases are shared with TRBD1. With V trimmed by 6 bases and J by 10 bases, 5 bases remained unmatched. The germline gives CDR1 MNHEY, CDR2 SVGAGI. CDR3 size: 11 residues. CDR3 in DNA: TGTGCCAGCAGAACAGGGGCTGACTACACCTTC. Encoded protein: CASRTGADYTF.

CDR3 in DNA: TGTGCCAGCAGCTTAACAATCATGGGCACAGATACGCAGTATTTT. It translates to CASSLTIMGTDTQYF. The rearrangement joins TRBV7-9 to TRBJ2-3; D ambiguous. Trimming shortened V by 2 bases and J by 1 base, and 10 bases separated the two germline ends. CDR1 and CDR2 from the germline V gene are SEHNR and FQNEAQ (reference sequence). CDR3 length: 15 residues. Full variable domain (remainder filled in from reference TRBV7-9 and TRBJ2-3): DTGVSQNPRHKITKRGQNVTFRCDPISEHNRLYWYRQTLGQGPEFLTYFQNEAQLEKSRLLSDRFSAERPKGSFSTLEIQRTEQGDSAMYLCASSLTIMGTDTQYFGPGTRLTVL.

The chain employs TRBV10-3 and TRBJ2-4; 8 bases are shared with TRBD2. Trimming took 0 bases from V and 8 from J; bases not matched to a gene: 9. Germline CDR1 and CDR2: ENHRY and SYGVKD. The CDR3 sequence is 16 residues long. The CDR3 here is CAISESRGGPPDIQYF. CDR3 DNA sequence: TGTGCCATCAGTGAGTCTCGGGGGGGCCCCCCGGACATTCAGTACTTC.